The rows below give T cell receptor beta chains drawn from one sample of a study of blood T cell repertoires in COVID-19. Assay: immunoSEQ multiplex PCR; the TCRdb copy retains only in-frame clones and omits some. The profile shows about 34,000 clones, about 90% of them singletons. The specimen was peripheral blood. These receptors all stem from an elderly man with acute or convalescent COVID-19. Both conserved end residues are part of each CDR3. A D gene is named only where the DNA matches it firmly. Clone size is stated in some rows and not others, as once, few, many or a class when expanded.

j_call clone_size d_call v_call cdr3_nt cdr3_aa
TRBJ2-1 NA TRBD2 TRBV18 TGTGCCAGCTCACCACCTATAGCGGGGGGCTACAATGAGCAGTTCTTC CASSPPIAGGYNEQFF
TRBJ2-2 NA NA TRBV10-1 TGCGCCAGCAGTGAGAGAGAAACCGGGGAGCTGTTTTTT CASSERETGELFF
TRBJ1-2 NA TRBD1 TRBV19 TGTGCCAGTCGTCCGGGACAGAGTTCTAACTATGGCTACACCTTC CASRPGQSSNYGYTF
TRBJ2-1 NA TRBD2 TRBV6-5 TGTGCCAGCAGCGGGACTAGCGGGGACTACAATGAGCAGTTCTTC CASSGTSGDYNEQFF
TRBJ2-1 once TRBD2 TRBV6-5 TGTGCCAGCAGGGGGGGACTAGCCGGCAATGAGCAGTTCTTC CASRGGLAGNEQFF
TRBJ1-1 NA NA TRBV14 TGTGCCAGCAGCCAAGTAGAAGAGACTGAAGCTTTCTTT CASSQVEETEAFF
TRBJ1-1 NA NA TRBV28 TGTGCCATCGACACTAGGAACACTGAAGCTTTCTTT CAIDTRNTEAFF
TRBJ2-5 NA TRBD2 TRBV3-1/TRBV3-2 TGTGCCAGCAGCTACCGTAGCGGGGGGGCTGGTGAGACCCAGTACTTC CASSYRSGGAGETQYF
TRBJ2-2 NA NA TRBV5-6 TGTGCCAGCAGCTGGGGCAACACCGGGGAGCTGTTTTTT CASSWGNTGELFF
TRBJ2-5 NA TRBD2 TRBV23-1 TGCGCCAGCAGTCACGGGGGGGGCGAAGAGACCCAGTACTTC CASSHGGGEETQYF
TRBJ2-2 NA TRBD1 TRBV28 TGTGCCAGCAGTTTTCTCCATCGAGGGGGCGCCGACACCGGGGAGCTGTTTTTT CASSFLHRGGADTGELFF
TRBJ1-3 NA NA TRBV28 TGTGCCACCGAAAAGGACATCTCTGGAAACACCATATATTTT CATEKDISGNTIYF
TRBJ2-3 NA TRBD2 TRBV7-8 TGTGCCAGCAGCTTAGCACCCGGGGGGGCCGGCACAGATACGCAGTATTTT CASSLAPGGAGTDTQYF
TRBJ1-2 NA TRBD1 TRBV5-4 TGTGCCAGCAGCTTACAGGGGAGCTATGGCTACACCTTC CASSLQGSYGYTF
TRBJ1-2 NA NA TRBV15 TGTGCCACCAGCAGAGGCAGGTCCTACTATGGCTACACCTTC CATSRGRSYYGYTF
TRBJ1-2 NA NA TRBV5-6 TGTGCCAGCGGATTAGCGGGACTTGAGGGCTACACCTTC CASGLAGLEGYTF
TRBJ1-2 NA NA TRBV11-2 TGTGCCAGCAGCTTAGCAGGGAATTTTGGCTACACCTTC CASSLAGNFGYTF
TRBJ2-3 NA TRBD1 TRBV5-1 TGCGCCAGCAGCTTGGTAACTTCAGGGGGCCACACAGATACGCAGTATTTT CASSLVTSGGHTDTQYF
TRBJ2-5 NA TRBD2 TRBV6-4 TGTGCCAGCAGTGACTCGAGGCGCTTCAGCGGGGACGATCAAGAGACCCAGTACTTC CASSDSRRFSGDDQETQYF
TRBJ1-1 NA TRBD1 TRBV24-1 TGTGCCACCAGTGATTATATAGAGGCAGGGGGTAACACTGAAGCTTTCTTT CATSDYIEAGGNTEAFF
TRBJ2-7 NA TRBD2 TRBV5-1 TGCGCCAGCAGCTTGGCGGGGGGGCTCGAGCAGTACTTC CASSLAGGLEQYF
TRBJ1-1 NA TRBD1 TRBV3-1/TRBV3-2 TGTGCCAGCAGCCACCCCAGGGGGCAAAGAACTGAAGCTTTCTTT CASSHPRGQRTEAFF
TRBJ1-2 NA TRBD1 TRBV19 TGTGCCAGTAGTATAGATCGGGACAGGGTCCATGGCTACACCTTC CASSIDRDRVHGYTF
TRBJ1-6 NA TRBD1 TRBV10-2 TGCGCCAGCAGTGTGGACAGGGGGCGAAATAATTCACCCCTCCACTTT CASSVDRGRNNSPLHF
TRBJ2-3 NA TRBD2 TRBV9 TGTGCCAGCAGCCCTTCTAGCGGGGGGGACACAGATACGCAGTATTTT CASSPSSGGDTDTQYF
TRBJ1-4 NA NA TRBV9 TGTGCCAGCAGCGTATTACCAGGGGCTAATGAAAAACTGTTTTTT CASSVLPGANEKLFF
TRBJ1-2 NA NA TRBV7-9 TGTGCCAGCAGCTTATTACGACAGGACTATGGCTACACCTTC CASSLLRQDYGYTF
TRBJ2-7 NA NA TRBV18 TGTGCCAGCTCACCTCGGCAGGGCCAGTACTACGAGCAGTACTTC CASSPRQGQYYEQYF
TRBJ1-6 NA TRBD1 TRBV28 TGTGCCAGCAGTTTGGGTACGGGACAGGGCTTATATTCACCCCTCCACTTT CASSLGTGQGLYSPLHF
TRBJ1-2 NA NA TRBV28 TGTGCCAGCAGTTTATGGAGGGACACGAACTATGGCTACACCTTC CASSLWRDTNYGYTF
TRBJ1-2 NA TRBD1 TRBV19 TGTGCCAGTAGGGAAACAGGGGAAAATGGCTACACCTTC CASRETGENGYTF
TRBJ1-5 once TRBD1 TRBV19 TGTGCCAGTAGTACTACAGGGGGCGGGAATCAGCCCCAGCATTTT CASSTTGGGNQPQHF
TRBJ1-6 NA NA TRBV27 TGTGCCAGCAGTTTCAGTGGACAGTTGATTCGCGTAGATTCACCCCTCCACTTT CASSFSGQLIRVDSPLHF
TRBJ2-5 NA NA TRBV5-1 TGCGCCAGCAGCGACCCCGGGGGAAACCAAGAGACCCAGTACTTC CASSDPGGNQETQYF
TRBJ1-3 NA NA TRBV7-9 TGTGCCAGCAGCCCGCCGGGGGGCGCTGGAAACACCATATATTTT CASSPPGGAGNTIYF
TRBJ1-2 NA TRBD1 TRBV7-2 TGTGCCAGCAGCTCAGGGGGGGCGGGGACAGGGCAATATGGCTACACCTTC CASSSGGAGTGQYGYTF
TRBJ1-6 once TRBD1 TRBV30 TGTGCCTGGAGTGCACGTGGGGGACAGGGGTATTCACCCCTCCACTTT CAWSARGGQGYSPLHF
TRBJ1-6 NA TRBD1 TRBV5-1 TGCGCCAGCAGTCCAGGAGGCGGGACAGGCAATTCACCCCTCCACTTT CASSPGGGTGNSPLHF
TRBJ2-2 NA TRBD1 TRBV7-7 TGTGCCAGCAGCCCCGGGACAGGGAACACCGGGGAGCTGTTTTTT CASSPGTGNTGELFF
TRBJ2-2 NA TRBD2 TRBV18 TGTGCCAGCTCACCGACTAGCGGGGTCACCGGGGAGCTGTTTTTT CASSPTSGVTGELFF
TRBJ2-5 NA NA TRBV15 TGTGCCACCAGCCGCCGGAGCGGGCCTCAAGAGACCCAGTACTTC CATSRRSGPQETQYF
TRBJ1-5 NA NA TRBV6-5 TGTGCCAGCAATCTAAAGTTCCAGGAGCCCCAGCATTTT CASNLKFQEPQHF